This T cell receptor beta chain is from a study of blood T cell repertoires in COVID-19. Study-wide context: The cDNA or gDNA used as material had been derived from T cells, B-cell-depleted T cells, or PBMCs.

V lost 1 base to trimming and J lost 6 bases, with 13 bases between them. The germline CDR1 and CDR2 sequences are LGHNA and YSLEER. This CDR3 has 15 residues. Per the authors' pipeline: Amplification of reference gene primers provided the estimated nucleated cell counts. Produced via immunoSEQ multiplex PCR; TCRdb's table is partial and in-frame only. That table is the source of V, J and clone size, and D and trimming were worked out from the DNA. The sample contains some 75,000 clones, more than 60% of which appear only once. The sequence came from a woman older than 75 with active or convalescent COVID-19. The gene calls are TRBV4-3 and TRBJ2-1, with TRBD2 as a possible D gene (5 bases). The sample was peripheral blood. Here the CDR3 DNA reads TGCGCCAGCAGCCAAGGGACGGGGAAAGCCAATGAGCAGTTCTTC. Its translation: CASSQGTGKANEQFF.